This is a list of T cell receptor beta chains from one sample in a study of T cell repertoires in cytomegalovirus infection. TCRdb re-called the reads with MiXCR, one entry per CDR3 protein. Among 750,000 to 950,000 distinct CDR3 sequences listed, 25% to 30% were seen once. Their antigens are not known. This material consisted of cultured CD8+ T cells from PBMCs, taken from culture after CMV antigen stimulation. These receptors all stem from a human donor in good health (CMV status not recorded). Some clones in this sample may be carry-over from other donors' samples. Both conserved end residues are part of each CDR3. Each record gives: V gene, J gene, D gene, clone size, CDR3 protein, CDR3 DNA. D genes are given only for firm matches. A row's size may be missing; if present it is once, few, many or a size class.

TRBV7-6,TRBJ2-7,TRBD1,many,CASSSGTELRKQYF,TGTGCCAGCAGCTCCGGGACAGAGCTACGAAAGCAGTACTTC
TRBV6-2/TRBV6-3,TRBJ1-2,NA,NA,CASSDKKSRYYGYTF,TGTGCCAGCAGCGACAAAAAGAGTCGCTACTATGGCTACACCTTC
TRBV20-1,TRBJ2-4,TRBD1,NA,CSAPRGQAAKNIQYF,TGCAGTGCGCCCAGGGGGCAGGCCGCCAAAAACATTCAGTACTTC
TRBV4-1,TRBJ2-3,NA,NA,CASSPPRWTDTQYF,TGCGCCAGCAGCCCTCCGAGATGGACAGATACGCAGTATTTT
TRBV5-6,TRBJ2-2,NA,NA,CASSLPRDKAFGELFF,TGTGCCAGCAGCCTCCCCCGGGACAAGGCTTTCGGGGAGCTGTTTTTT
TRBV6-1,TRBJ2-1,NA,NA,CASSPRIDNEQFF,TGTGCCAGCAGTCCCAGGATAGACAATGAGCAGTTCTTC
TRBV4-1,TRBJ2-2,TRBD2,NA,CASSQLKSGGALTGELFF,TGTGCCAGCAGCCAATTAAAGAGCGGGGGGGCTCTAACCGGGGAGCTGTTTTTT
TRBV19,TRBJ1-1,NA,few,CASSMRRQMNTEAFF,TGTGCCAGTAGTATGAGGAGACAGATGAACACTGAAGCTTTCTTT
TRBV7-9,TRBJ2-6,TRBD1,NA,CASSSPGQPRGANVLTF,TGTGCCAGCAGCTCCCCGGGACAGCCGCGCGGGGCCAACGTCCTGACTTTC
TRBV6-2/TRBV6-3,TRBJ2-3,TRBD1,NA,CASSYPGTGGTDTQYF,TGTGCCAGCAGTTACCCTGGGACAGGAGGCACAGATACGCAGTATTTT
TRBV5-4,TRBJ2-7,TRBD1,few,CASSLGRDSRFYEQYF,TGTGCCAGCAGCTTGGGACGGGACAGTCGCTTCTACGAGCAGTACTTC
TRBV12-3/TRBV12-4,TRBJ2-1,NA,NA,CASSLLRDEQFF,TGTGCCAGCAGTTTGTTGAGGGACGAGCAGTTCTTC
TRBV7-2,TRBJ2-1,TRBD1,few,CASSIRTGGHNEQFF,TGTGCCAGCAGCATTCGGACAGGGGGCCACAATGAGCAGTTCTTC
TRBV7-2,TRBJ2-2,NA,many,CASSAWGAGGELFF,TGTGCCAGCAGCGCCTGGGGGGCCGGCGGGGAGCTGTTTTTT
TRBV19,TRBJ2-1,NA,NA,CASSILGHGNNEQFF,TGTGCCAGTAGTATTCTCGGACACGGTAACAATGAGCAGTTCTTC
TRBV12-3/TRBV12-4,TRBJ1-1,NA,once,CASSPSVLEAFF,TGTGCCAGCAGCCCCTCCGTACTTGAAGCTTTCTTT
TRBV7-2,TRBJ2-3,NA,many,CASSLGFSGRTDTQYF,TGTGCCAGCAGCCTAGGTTTCAGCGGACGCACAGATACGCAGTATTTT
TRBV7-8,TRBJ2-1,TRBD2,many,CASSGLPGLAGGGEGEQFF,TGTGCCAGCAGCGGCCTACCGGGACTAGCGGGGGGCGGAGAGGGGGAGCAGTTCTTC
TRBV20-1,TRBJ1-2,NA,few,CSARDRGGNYGYTF,TGCAGTGCTAGAGACAGGGGAGGGAACTATGGCTACACCTTC
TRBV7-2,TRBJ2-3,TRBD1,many,CASSYRDRGADTQYF,TGTGCCAGCAGCTACAGGGACAGGGGAGCAGATACGCAGTATTTT
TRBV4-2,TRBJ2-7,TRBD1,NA,CASSPQGQRSYEQYF,TGTGCCAGCAGCCCTCAGGGACAGCGCTCCTACGAGCAGTACTTC
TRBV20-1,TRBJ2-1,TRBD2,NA,CSARVLSGGIYNEQFF,TGCAGTGCTAGAGTATTGAGCGGGGGGATCTACAATGAGCAGTTCTTC
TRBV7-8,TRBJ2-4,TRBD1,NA,CASSPQGGRVTNIQYF,TGTGCCAGCAGCCCACAGGGGGGCAGGGTGACGAACATTCAGTACTTC
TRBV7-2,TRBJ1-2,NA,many,CASSLGLDWQGRNYGYTF,TGTGCCAGCAGCTTAGGCCTTGATTGGCAGGGTCGTAACTATGGCTACACCTTC
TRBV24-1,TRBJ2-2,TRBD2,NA,CATSDLLSGGEKLFF,TGTGCCACCAGTGATTTATTGAGCGGGGGGGAGAAGCTGTTTTTT
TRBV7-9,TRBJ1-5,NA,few,CASSLADRPREPQHF,TGTGCCAGCAGCTTAGCCGACAGGCCCCGGGAGCCCCAGCATTTT
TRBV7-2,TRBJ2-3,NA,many,CASSLQDGGADTQYF,TGTGCCAGCAGCCTTCAGGATGGGGGGGCCGATACGCAGTATTTT
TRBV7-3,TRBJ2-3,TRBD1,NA,CASSLLRDRGLEDTQYF,TGTGCCAGCAGCTTACTAAGGGACAGGGGGCTGGAAGATACGCAGTATTTT
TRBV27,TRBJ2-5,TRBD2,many,CASSLAGRGETQYF,TGTGCCAGCAGTTTAGCCGGGAGGGGAGAGACCCAGTACTTC
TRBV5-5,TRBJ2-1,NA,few,CASSQPGSSYNEQFF,TGTGCCAGCAGCCAGCCGGGAAGCTCCTACAATGAGCAGTTCTTC
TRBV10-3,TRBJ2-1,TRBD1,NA,CAISDRDSNNEQFF,TGTGCCATCAGTGACCGGGACAGCAACAATGAGCAGTTCTTC
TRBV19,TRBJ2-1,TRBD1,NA,CASSPGQVDEQFF,TGTGCCAGTAGTCCCGGACAGGTAGATGAGCAGTTCTTC
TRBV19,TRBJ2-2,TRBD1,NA,CASSIGLGQGAVGELFF,TGTGCCAGTAGTATAGGCTTGGGACAGGGGGCCGTAGGGGAGCTGTTTTTT
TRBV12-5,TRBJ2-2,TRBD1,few,CASGPGQGARNTGELFF,TGTGCTAGTGGTCCAGGACAGGGGGCGCGTAACACCGGGGAGCTGTTTTTT
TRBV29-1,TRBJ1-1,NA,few,CSVEAGLNTEAFF,TGCAGCGTTGAAGCCGGTTTGAACACTGAAGCTTTCTTT
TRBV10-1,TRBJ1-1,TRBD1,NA,CASSEIRTGNTEAFF,TGCGCCAGCAGTGAGATCAGGACAGGGAACACTGAAGCTTTCTTT
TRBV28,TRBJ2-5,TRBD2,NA,CASSFHELLIAGGGETQYF,TGTGCCAGCAGTTTCCACGAGCTCCTCATAGCGGGGGGCGGGGAGACCCAGTACTTC
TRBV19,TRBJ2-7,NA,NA,CASSMWSDSYEQYF,TGTGCCAGTAGTATGTGGTCGGACTCCTACGAGCAGTACTTC
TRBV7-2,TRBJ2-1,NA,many,CASSFMDSYNEQFF,TGTGCCAGCAGCTTCATGGACAGTTACAATGAGCAGTTCTTC
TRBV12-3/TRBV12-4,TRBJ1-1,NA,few,CASSTQMNTEAFF,TGTGCCAGCAGTACACAGATGAACACTGAAGCTTTCTTT
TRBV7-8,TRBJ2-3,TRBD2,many,CASSLKRGANTQYF,TGTGCCAGCAGCTTAAAGCGGGGGGCCAATACGCAGTATTTT
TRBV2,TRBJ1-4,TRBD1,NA,CASSDRGQGLGREKLFF,TGTGCCAGCAGTGACAGGGGACAGGGCCTTGGCAGGGAAAAACTGTTTTTT
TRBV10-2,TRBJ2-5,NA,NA,CASSELPSSETQYF,TGCGCCAGCAGTGAGTTGCCTTCTAGTGAGACCCAGTACTTC
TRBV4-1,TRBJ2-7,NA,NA,CASSQDSAGPGYEQYF,TGCGCCAGCAGCCAAGATTCAGCGGGCCCAGGGTACGAGCAGTACTTC
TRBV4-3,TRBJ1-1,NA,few,CASSQDQRENTEAFF,TGCGCCAGCAGCCAAGATCAGAGGGAGAACACTGAAGCTTTCTTT
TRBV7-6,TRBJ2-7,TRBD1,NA,CASSLAGQVGEQYF,TGTGCCAGCAGCTTAGCCGGACAGGTTGGCGAGCAGTACTTC